The present T cell receptor (beta chain) was sequenced within a study of blood T cell repertoires in COVID-19. Study as a whole: Acute and convalescent COVID-19 specimens originated in the United States, Italy and Spain.

The V and J ends lost 7 bases and 0 bases, in that order; junction bases with no gene match: 4. The CDR3 has 14 amino acids. Germline V gene lookup returns CDR1 LNHDA and CDR2 SQIVND (reference sequence). This clone was seen more than once but under ten times. Libraries were prepared by immunoSEQ multiplex PCR; TCRdb keeps only in-frame clonotypes and omits some of them. The table records fewer than 150,000 clones, roughly 79% of them present only once. The TCR was taken from an elderly man with acute or convalescent COVID-19. The chain has TRBV19 and TRBJ1-1; 8 bases line up with TRBD1. Sequencing used peripheral blood. The CDR3 DNA follows: TGTGCCAGTATTAAGACAGGGGTGAACACTGAAGCTTTCTTT. Its translation: CASIKTGVNTEAFF.